This T cell receptor (beta chain) was obtained from a study of blood T cell repertoires in COVID-19. Across the whole study: The United States, Italy and Spain supplied acute and convalescent COVID-19 samples. Sources were T cells, B-cell-depleted T cells, or PBMCs; the material itself was cDNA or gDNA.

In the original workflow: For nucleated cells, counts were estimated from reference gene primer amplification. Clones were read by immunoSEQ multiplex PCR, and TCRdb kept only the in-frame ones, dropping some. V and J calls and clone size are given by that table; D and trimming were obtained from the DNA. The table records 150,000 to 200,000 clones, just over 85% of them present only once. CDR1 is MRHNA, CDR2 SNTAGT, per germline. This CDR3 is built from 14 residues. V dropped 5 bases and J dropped 10 bases, with 15 bases sitting between them. V and J are TRBV6-4 and TRBJ1-6; perhaps TRBD1 as D (5 bases). Material for sequencing was peripheral blood. The source is a man between 45 and 60 years old with active or convalescent COVID-19. This CDR3 reads CASSLGQLGSPLHF. The DNA of the CDR3 is TGTGCCAGCAGTTTAGGACAATTGGGGTCACCCCTCCACTTT.